This passage covers 2 T cell receptor beta chains from one sample sequenced in a study of CD8+ T cells in alopecia areata. Treatment in this sample: oral pan-JAK inhibitor, 5-10 mg twice daily. Extraction and reverse transcription of RNA yielded cDNA as the sequencing template. TCRdb keeps only in-frame clones here, not all; method: immunoSEQ multiplex PCR. The table includes 150,000 to 200,000 clones, roughly 66% detected once. The source was CD4+ T cells sorted from blood, collected at week 24, from a patient treated with tofacitinib. These receptors came from a human donor with alopecia areata.

V is TRBV18 and J is TRBJ1-2; a possible D gene is TRBD1 (6 bases). Trimming took 5 bases from V and 4 from J, leaving 17 bases between them. CDR3 length: 15 residues. Looked up from germline, CDR1 is KGHSH and CDR2 is LQKENI. The CDR3 region has the DNA TGTGCCAGCTCAACTACACAGGGAGTTGGCTATGGCTACACCTTC. This encodes CASSTTQGVGYGYTF.

V gene TRBV27 combines with J gene TRBJ1-4; D is unclear. The germline V gene encodes CDR1 MNHEY and CDR2 SMNVEV (reference sequence). The CDR3 totals 14 residues. Trimming stripped 5 bases from V and 4 bases from J, with 11 bases between. CDR3 in amino acids: CASSTRGYNEKLFF. The DNA of the CDR3 is TGTGCCAGCAGTACACGCGGCTATAATGAAAAACTGTTTTTT.